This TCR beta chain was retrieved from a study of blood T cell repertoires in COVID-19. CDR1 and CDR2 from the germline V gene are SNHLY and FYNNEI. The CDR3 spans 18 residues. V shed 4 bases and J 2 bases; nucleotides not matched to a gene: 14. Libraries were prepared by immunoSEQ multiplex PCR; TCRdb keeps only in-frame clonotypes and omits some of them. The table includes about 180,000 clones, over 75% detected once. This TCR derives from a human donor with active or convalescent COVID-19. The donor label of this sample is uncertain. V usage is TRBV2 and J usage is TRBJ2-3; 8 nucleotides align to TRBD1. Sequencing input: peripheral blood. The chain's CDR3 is CASSAGSLDRENTDTQYF. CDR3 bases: TGTGCCAGCAGTGCTGGTTCTTTGGACAGGGAGAACACAGATACGCAGTATTTT.